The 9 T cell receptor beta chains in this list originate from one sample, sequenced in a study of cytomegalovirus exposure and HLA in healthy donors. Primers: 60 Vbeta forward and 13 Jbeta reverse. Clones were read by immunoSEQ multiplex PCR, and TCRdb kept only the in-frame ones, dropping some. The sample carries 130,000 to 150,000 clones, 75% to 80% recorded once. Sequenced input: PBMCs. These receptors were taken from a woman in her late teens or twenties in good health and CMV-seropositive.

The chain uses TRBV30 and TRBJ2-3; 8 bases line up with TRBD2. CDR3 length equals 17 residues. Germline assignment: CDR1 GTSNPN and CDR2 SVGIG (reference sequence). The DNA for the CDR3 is TGTGCATCGACCCGGGGGCCCGGGGGGGTACGAACAGATACGCAGTATTTT. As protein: CASTRGPGGVRTDTQYF. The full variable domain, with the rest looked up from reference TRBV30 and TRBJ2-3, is SQTIHQWPATLVQPVGSPLSLECTVEGTSNPNLYWYRQAAGRGLQLLFYSVGIGQISSEVPQNLSASRPQDRQFILSSKKLLLSDSGFYLCASTRGPGGVRTDTQYFGPGTRLTVL.

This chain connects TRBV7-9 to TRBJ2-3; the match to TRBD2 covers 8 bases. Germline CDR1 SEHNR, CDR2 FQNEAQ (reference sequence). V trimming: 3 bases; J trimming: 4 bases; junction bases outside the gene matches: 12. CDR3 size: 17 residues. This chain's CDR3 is CASSFSGGGSSSDTQYF. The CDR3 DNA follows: TGTGCCAGCAGCTTTTCCGGGGGGGGTAGTTCGTCAGATACGCAGTATTTT.

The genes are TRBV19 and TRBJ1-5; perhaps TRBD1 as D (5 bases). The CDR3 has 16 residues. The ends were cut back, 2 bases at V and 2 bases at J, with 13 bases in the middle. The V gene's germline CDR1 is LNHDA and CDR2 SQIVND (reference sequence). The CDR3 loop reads CASSITGGRGNQPQHF. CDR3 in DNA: TGTGCCAGTAGTATAACCGGGGGTAGAGGCAATCAGCCCCAGCATTTT. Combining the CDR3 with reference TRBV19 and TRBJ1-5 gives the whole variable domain DGGITQSPKYLFRKEGQNVTLSCEQNLNHDAMYWYRQDPGQGLRLIYYSQIVNDFQKGDIAEGYSVSREKKESFPLTVTSAQKNPTAFYLCASSITGGRGNQPQHFGDGTRLSIL.

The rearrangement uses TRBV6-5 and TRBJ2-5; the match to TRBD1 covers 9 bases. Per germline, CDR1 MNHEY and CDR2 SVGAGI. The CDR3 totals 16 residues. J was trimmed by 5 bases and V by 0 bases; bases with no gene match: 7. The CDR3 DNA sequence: TGTGCCAGCAGTTACTCTTTGGGACAGGGTGTTGAGACCCAGTACTTC. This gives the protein CASSYSLGQGVETQYF.

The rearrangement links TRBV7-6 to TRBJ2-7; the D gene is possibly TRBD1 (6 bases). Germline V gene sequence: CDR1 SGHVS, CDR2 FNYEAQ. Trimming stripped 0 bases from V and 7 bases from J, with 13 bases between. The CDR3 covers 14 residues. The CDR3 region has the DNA TGTGCCAGCAGCTTAGCTCTGGGGGCGAGGGAGCAGTACTTC. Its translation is CASSLALGAREQYF.

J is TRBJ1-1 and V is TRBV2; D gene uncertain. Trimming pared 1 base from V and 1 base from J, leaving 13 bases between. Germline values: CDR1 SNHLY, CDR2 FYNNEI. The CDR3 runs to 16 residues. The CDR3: CASSEGLEGPNTEAFF. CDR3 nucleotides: TGTGCCAGCAGTGAAGGACTGGAGGGCCCGAACACTGAAGCTTTCTTT.

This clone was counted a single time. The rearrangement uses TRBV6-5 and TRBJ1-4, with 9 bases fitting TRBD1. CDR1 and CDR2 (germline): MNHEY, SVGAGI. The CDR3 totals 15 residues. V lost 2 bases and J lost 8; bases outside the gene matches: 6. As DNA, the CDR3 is TGTGCCAGCAGTTACGGGACAGGGTCTCAAGAAAAACTGTTTTTT. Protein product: CASSYGTGSQEKLFF.

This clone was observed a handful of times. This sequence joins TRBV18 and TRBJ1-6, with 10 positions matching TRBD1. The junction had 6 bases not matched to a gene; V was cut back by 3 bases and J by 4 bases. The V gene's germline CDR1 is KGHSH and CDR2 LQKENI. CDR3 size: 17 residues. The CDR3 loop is CASSPQPGQGYNSPLHF. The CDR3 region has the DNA TGTGCCAGCTCACCTCAACCGGGACAGGGGTATAATTCACCCCTCCACTTT. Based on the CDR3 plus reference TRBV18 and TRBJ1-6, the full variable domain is NAGVMQNPRHLVRRRGQEARLRCSPMKGHSHVYWYRQLPEEGLKFMVYLQKENIIDESGMPKERFSAEFPKEGPSILRIQQVVRGDSAAYFCASSPQPGQGYNSPLHFGNGTRLTVT.

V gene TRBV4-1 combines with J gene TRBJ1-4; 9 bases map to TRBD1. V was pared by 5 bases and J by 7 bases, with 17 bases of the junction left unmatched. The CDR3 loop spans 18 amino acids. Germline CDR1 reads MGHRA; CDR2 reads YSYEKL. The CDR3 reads CASSARTGEVGLSEKLFF. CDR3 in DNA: TGCGCCAGCAGCGCCCGGACAGGGGAAGTCGGGCTAAGTGAAAAACTGTTTTTT.